The text below deals with one TCR beta chain. Antigen specificity is unknown. Germline is not matched at one junction end, which may reflect a read error. These data are taken from a study of response to subunit inactivated influenza vaccine. Findings and caveats of the study: There was a suggestion from the authors that each seasonal influenza vaccination recruits few new T cells.

Per germline, CDR1 SGHKS and CDR2 YYEKEE (reference sequence). The CDR3 extends over 15 amino acids. In TCRdb, the RT-PCR reads were re-called with MiXCR into one record per CDR3 protein. Here the sample spans 600,000 to 850,000 distinct CDR3 sequences, approximately 14% being singletons. This sequence originates from a man between 50 and 59 years old who received an inactivated influenza vaccine. Material: PBMCs from blood, obtained around 15 days before vaccination. This chain links TRBV5-5 with TRBJ1-6; 10 positions agree with TRBD1. CDR3 nucleotides: TGTGCCAGCAGCGAGTCGACAGGGGGCTTCTCACCCCTCAACTTT. Translated: CASSESTGGFSPLNF.